This TCR beta chain was found in a study of vaccination effects on CD4 cells after COVID-19. As for the study in general: Every well housed two million PBMC, which grew in culture alongside around 9.8 IU/ml IL-2 and about 10 ug/ml peptides.

Only in-frame clones appear in the TCRdb table, and some are missing; sequencing was by immunoSEQ multiplex PCR. The repertoire holds about 70,000 clones, with approximately 77% as singletons. Isolation of CD4+ T cells took place after approximately 10 days of culture. Each culture had half its medium swapped for IL-2 medium on days 3 and 7. In regard to this clone: Its antigen is not identified.

Regarding the study as a whole: The vaccine-induced clones of healthy vaccinees included only 1 of 255 that cross-reacted with common cold coronaviruses.

Germline V lookup: CDR1 SGHRS, CDR2 YFSETQ. There are 14 residues in the CDR3. V lost 4 bases, J lost 5 bases, and 5 bases stayed unmatched. This chain uses TRBV5-1 with TRBJ2-2; 7 bases line up with TRBD2. This sequence was found in a human donor who received a COVID-19 vaccine. The sequencing here drew on CD4+ T cells from PBMCs cultured without peptide, taken before COVID-19 vaccination. The chain's CDR3 is CASSRWEGTGELFF. CDR3 nucleotides: TGCGCCAGCAGCAGATGGGAGGGGACCGGGGAGCTGTTTTTT.